The clone carrying this TCR beta chain appeared once. The data were taken from a study of T cell changes during pregnancy in multiple sclerosis. Profiling relied on immunoSEQ multiplex PCR, and the TCRdb table lists in-frame clones only, not all of them. The data show 90,000 to 150,000 clones, with around 93% seen just once and approximately 6.3% held by the top ten. Trimming cost V 1 base and J 5 bases, with 9 bases left between them. The CDR3 extends over 14 amino acids. The germline V gene has CDR1 KGHSH and CDR2 LQKENI. This clonotype was obtained from a female donor with multiple sclerosis, enrolled in a pregnancy study. This chain uses TRBV18 with TRBJ1-5; D unclear. Sequenced here: peripheral blood, sampled before pregnancy. Here the CDR3 DNA reads TGTGCCAGCTCACCACGATACTACGATCAGCCCCAGCATTTT. Protein: CASSPRYYDQPQHF.